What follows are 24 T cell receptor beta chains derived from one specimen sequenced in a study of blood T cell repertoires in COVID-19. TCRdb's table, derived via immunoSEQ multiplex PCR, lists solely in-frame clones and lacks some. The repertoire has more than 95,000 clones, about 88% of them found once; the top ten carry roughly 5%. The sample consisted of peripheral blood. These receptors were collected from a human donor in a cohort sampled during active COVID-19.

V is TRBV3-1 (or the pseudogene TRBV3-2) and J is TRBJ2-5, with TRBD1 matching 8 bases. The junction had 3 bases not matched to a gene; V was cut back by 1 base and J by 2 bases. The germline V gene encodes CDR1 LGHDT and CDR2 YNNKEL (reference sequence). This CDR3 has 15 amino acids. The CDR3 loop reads CASSQGTGRQETQYF. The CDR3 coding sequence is TGTGCCAGCAGCCAAGGGACAGGGAGACAAGAGACCCAGTACTTC.

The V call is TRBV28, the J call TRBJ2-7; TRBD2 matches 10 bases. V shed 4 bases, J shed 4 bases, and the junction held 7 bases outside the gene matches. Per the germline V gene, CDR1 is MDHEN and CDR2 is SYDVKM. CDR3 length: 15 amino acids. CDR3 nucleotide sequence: TGTGCCAGCAGTTCCTCTAGCGGGAGTGGGTACGAGCAGTACTTC. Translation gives CASSSSSGSGYEQYF.

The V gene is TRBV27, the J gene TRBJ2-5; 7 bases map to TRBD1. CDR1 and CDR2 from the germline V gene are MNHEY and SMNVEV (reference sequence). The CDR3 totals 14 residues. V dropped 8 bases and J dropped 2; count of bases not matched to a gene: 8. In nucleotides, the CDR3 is TGTGCCAGCTCGACTCCGGGACAGCAAGAGACCCAGTACTTC. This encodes CASSTPGQQETQYF.

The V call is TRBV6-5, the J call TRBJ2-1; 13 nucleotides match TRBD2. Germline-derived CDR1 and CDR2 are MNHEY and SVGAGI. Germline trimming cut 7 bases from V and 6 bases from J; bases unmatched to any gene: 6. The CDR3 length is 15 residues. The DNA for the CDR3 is TGTGCCAGCACTCGGACTAGCGGGAGTCCCAATGAGCAGTTCTTC. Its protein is CASTRTSGSPNEQFF.

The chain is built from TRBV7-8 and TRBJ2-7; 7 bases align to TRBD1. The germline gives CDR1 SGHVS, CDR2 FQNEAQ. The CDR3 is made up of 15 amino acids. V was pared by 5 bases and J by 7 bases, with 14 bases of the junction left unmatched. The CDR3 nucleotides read TGTGCCAGCAGCGCCGGACAGGCCTTTGGGATGGAGCAGTACTTC. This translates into CASSAGQAFGMEQYF.

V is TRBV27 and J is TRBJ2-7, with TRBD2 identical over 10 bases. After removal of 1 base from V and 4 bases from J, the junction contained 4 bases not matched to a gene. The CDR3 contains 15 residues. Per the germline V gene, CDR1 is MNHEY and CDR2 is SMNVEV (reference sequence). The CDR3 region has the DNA TGTGCCAGCAGTTTATACCCTAGCGGGGGTTACGAGCAGTACTTC. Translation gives CASSLYPSGGYEQYF.

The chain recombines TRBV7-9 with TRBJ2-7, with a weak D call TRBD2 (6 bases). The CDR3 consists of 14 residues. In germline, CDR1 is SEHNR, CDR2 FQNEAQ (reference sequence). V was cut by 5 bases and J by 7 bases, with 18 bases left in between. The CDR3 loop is CASSGAGGLREQYF. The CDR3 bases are TGTGCCAGCAGCGGGGCCGGGGGACTTAGGGAGCAGTACTTC.

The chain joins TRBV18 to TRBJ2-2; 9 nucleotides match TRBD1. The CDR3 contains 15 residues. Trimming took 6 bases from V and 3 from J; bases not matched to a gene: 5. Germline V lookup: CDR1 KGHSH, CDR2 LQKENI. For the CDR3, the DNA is TGTGCCAGCTCGGTACAGGGGGCGGACACCGGGGAGCTGTTTTTT. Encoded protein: CASSVQGADTGELFF.

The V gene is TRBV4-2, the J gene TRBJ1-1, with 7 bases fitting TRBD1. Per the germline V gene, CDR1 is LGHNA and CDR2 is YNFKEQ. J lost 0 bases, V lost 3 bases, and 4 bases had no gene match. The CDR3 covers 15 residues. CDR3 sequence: CASSQTGNLNTEAFF. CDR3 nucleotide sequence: TGTGCCAGCAGCCAGACAGGGAACTTGAACACTGAAGCTTTCTTT.

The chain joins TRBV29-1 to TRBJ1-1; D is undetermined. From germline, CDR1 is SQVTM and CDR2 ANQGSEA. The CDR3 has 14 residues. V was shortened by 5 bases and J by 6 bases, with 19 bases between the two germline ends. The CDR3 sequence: CSVSETPGTAEAFF. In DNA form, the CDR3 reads TGCAGCGTTAGCGAGACCCCCGGAACGGCTGAAGCTTTCTTT.

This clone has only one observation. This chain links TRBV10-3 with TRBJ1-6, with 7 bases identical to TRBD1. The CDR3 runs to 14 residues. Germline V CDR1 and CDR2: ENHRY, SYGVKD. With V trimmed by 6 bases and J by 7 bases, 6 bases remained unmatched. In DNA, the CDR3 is TGTGCCATCAGGGCCGGGACAGACAATTCACCCCTCCACTTT. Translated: CAIRAGTDNSPLHF.

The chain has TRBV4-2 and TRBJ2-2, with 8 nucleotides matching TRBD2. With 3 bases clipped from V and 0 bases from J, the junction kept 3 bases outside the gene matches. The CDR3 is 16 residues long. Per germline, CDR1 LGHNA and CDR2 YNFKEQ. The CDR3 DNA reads TGTGCCAGCAGCCAGAACGGGGGGGCGAACACCGGGGAGCTGTTTTTT. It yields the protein CASSQNGGANTGELFF.

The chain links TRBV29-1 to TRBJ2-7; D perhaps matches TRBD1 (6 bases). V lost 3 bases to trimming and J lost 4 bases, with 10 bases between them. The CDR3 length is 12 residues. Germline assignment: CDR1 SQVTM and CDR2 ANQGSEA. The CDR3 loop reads CSVEDSKYEQYF. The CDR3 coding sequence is TGCAGCGTTGAGGACAGCAAGTACGAGCAGTACTTC.

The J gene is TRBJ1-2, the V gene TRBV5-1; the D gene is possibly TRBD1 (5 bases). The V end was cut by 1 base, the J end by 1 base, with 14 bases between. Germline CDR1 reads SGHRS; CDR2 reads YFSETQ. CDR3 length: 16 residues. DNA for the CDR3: TGCGCCAGCAGCTTGCAGGGAGGGATCAATAACTATGGCTACACCTTC. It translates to CASSLQGGINNYGYTF.

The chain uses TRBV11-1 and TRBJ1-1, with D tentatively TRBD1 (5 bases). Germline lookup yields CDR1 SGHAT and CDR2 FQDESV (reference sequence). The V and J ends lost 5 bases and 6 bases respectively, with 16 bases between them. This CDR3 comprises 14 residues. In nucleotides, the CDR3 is TGTGCCAGCAGCCCCCGGGAGGGGAGTCCTGAAGCTTTCTTT. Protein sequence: CASSPREGSPEAFF.

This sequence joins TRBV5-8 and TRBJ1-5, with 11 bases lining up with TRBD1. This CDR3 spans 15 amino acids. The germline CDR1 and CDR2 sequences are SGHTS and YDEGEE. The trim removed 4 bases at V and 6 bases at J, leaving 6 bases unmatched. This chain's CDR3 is CASSTRDRGAQPQHF. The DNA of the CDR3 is TGTGCCAGCAGCACCCGGGACAGGGGGGCTCAGCCCCAGCATTTT.

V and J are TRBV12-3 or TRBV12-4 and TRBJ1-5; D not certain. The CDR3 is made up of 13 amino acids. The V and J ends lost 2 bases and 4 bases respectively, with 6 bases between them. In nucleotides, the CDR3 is TGTGCCAGCAGTTTATTCCGTAATCAGCCCCAGCATTTT. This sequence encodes CASSLFRNQPQHF.

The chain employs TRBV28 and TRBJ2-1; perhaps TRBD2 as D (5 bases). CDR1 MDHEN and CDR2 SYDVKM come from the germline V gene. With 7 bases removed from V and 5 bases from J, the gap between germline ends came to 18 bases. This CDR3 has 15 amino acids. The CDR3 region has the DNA TGTGCCAGCACTCAGGTGAGCGGAAATAACAATGAGCAGTTCTTC. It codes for CASTQVSGNNNEQFF.

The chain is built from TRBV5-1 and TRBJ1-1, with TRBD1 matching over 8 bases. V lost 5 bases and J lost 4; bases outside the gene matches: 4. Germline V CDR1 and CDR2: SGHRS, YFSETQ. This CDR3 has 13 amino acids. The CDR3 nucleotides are TGCGCCAGCAGAAATACAGGGGGCACTGAAGCTTTCTTT. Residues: CASRNTGGTEAFF.

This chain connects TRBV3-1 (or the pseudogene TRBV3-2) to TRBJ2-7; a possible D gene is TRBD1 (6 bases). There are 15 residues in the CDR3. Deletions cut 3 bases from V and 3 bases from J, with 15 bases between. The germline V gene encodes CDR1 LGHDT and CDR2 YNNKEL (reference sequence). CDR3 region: CASSQMLTGDYEQYF. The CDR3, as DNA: TGTGCCAGCAGCCAGATGCTGACAGGTGACTACGAGCAGTACTTC.

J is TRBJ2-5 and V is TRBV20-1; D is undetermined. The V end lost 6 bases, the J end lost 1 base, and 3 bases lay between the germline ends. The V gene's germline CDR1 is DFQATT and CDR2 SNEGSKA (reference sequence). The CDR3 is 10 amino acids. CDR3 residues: CSARQETQYF. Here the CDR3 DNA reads TGCAGTGCGCGCCAAGAGACCCAGTACTTC.

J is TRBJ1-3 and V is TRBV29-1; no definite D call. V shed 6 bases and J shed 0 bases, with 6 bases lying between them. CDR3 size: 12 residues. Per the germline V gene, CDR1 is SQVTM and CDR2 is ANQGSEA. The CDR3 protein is CSVQYSGNTIYF. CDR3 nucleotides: TGCAGCGTCCAGTACTCTGGAAACACCATATATTTT.

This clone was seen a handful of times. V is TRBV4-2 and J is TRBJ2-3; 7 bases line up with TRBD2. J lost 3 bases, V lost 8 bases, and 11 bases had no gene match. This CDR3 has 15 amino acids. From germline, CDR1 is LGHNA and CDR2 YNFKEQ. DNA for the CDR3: TGTGCCAGCCGAGAGGGCAGCGGGGAGACAGATACGCAGTATTTT. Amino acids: CASREGSGETDTQYF.

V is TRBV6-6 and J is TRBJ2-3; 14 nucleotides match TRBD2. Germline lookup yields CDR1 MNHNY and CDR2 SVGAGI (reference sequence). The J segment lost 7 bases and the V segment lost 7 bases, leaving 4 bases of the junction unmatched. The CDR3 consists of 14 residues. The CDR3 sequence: CASKTSGGAHTQYF. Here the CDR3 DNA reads TGTGCCAGCAAGACTAGCGGGGGGGCCCATACGCAGTATTTT.